This T cell receptor beta chain was sequenced during a study of cytomegalovirus exposure and HLA in healthy donors. Background on the study: Inside one of the first data releases sat roughly 80 million unique TCRs taken from HLA-typed donors. Whole-study results and caveats: Diagnosis of cytomegalovirus status made by the classifier reportedly showed high specificity and sensitivity. Confirmation in vitro established that a few CMV-associated chains were specific for CMV antigens.

It was with 60 Vbeta and 13 Jbeta primers that the PCR ran. TCRdb's table, derived via immunoSEQ multiplex PCR, lists solely in-frame clones and lacks some. This sample has some 100,000 clones, with more than 70% found just once. On this clone itself: Its target is unknown.

The CDR3 has 12 residues. V shed 3 bases and J shed 7 bases, with 9 bases lying between them. CDR1 and CDR2 from the germline V gene are MNHNS and SASEGT. At the time of sampling, donors were nominally healthy, though unrecorded immune exposures were likely. The genes are TRBV6-1 and TRBJ1-2; D is uncertain. Sequenced input: PBMCs. The clonotype originates from a man aged 25-45 years in good health and CMV-seronegative. CDR3 sequence reads: CASSEGGPGYTF. The CDR3 nucleotides are TGTGCCAGCAGTGAGGGAGGCCCTGGCTACACCTTC.